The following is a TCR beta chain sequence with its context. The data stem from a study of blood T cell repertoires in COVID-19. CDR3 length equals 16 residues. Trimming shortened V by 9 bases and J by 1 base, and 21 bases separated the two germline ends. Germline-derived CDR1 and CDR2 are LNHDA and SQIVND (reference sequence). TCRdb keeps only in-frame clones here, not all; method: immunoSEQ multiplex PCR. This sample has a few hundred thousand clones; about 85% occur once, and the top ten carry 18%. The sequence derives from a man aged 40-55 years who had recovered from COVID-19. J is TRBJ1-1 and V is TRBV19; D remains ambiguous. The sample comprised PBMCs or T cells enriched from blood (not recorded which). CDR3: CASQPVTVKRNTEAFF. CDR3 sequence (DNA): TGTGCCAGCCAACCGGTAACAGTCAAGAGGAACACTGAAGCTTTCTTT.